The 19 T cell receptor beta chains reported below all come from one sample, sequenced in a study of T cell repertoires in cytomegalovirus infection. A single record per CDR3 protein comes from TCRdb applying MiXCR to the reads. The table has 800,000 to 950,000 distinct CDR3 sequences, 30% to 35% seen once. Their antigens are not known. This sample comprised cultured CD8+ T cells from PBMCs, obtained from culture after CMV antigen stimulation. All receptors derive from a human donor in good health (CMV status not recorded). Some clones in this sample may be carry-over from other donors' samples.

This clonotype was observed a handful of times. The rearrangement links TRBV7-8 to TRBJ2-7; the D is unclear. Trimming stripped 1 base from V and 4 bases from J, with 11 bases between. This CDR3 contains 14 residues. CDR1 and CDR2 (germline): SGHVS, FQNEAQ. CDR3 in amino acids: CASSLVHANYEQYF. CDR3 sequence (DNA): TGTGCCAGCAGCTTAGTACATGCCAATTACGAGCAGTACTTC.

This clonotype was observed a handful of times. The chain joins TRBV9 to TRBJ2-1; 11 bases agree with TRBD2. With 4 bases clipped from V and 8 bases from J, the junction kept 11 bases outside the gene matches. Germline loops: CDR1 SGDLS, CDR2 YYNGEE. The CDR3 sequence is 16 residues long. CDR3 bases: TGTGCCAGCAGCACTCAAATAGCGGGGGGGCGTCATGAGCAGTTCTTC. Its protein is CASSTQIAGGRHEQFF.

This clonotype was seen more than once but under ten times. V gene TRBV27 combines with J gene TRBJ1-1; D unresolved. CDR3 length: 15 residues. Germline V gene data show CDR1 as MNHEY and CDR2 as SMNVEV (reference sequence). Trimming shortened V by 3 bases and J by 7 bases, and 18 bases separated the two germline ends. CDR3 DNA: TGTGCCAGCAGTTTTCTCGCAGTGTCTGTCAGTGAAGCTTTCTTT. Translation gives CASSFLAVSVSEAFF.

The CDR3: CVSPQGAYNEQFF. Here the CDR3 DNA reads TGTGTCTCCCCCCAGGGCGCCTACAATGAGCAGTTCTTC. The chain carries TRBV2 and TRBJ2-1; tentative D call: TRBD1 (5 bases). Germline CDR1 is SNHLY and CDR2 is FYNNEI. This CDR3 is 13 amino acids long.

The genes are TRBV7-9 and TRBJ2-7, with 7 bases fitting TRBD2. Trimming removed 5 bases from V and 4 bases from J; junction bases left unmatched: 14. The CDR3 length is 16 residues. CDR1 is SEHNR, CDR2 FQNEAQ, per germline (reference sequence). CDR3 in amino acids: CASSAFLRGGTYEQYF. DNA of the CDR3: TGTGCCAGCAGCGCTTTCCTTCGGGGAGGGACGTACGAGCAGTACTTC.

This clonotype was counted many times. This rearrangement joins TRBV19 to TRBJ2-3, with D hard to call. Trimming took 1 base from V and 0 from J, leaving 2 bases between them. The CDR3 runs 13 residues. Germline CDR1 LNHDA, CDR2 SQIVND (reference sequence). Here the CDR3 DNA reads TGTGCCAGTAGTATAGGCAGCACAGATACGCAGTATTTT. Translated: CASSIGSTDTQYF.

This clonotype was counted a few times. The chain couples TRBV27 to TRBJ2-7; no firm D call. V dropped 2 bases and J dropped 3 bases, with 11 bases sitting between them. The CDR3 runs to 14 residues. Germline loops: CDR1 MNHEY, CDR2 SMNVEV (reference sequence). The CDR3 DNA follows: TGTGCCAGCAGTTTAACGGGCTTCAACTACGAGCAGTACGTC. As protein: CASSLTGFNYEQYV.

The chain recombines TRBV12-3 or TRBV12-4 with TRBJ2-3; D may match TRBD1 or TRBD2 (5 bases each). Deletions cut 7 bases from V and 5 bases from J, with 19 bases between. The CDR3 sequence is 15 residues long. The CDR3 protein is CASKSLGGSEDTQYF. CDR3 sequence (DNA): TGTGCCAGCAAGTCCCTTGGGGGTTCAGAAGATACGCAGTATTTT.

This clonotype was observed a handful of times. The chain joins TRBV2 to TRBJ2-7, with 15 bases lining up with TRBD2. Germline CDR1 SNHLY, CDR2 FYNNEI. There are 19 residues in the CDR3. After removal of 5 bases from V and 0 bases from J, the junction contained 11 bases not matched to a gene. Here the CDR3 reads CASSPTGLAGGWSSYEQYV. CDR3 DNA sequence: TGTGCCAGCAGTCCTACGGGACTAGCGGGGGGATGGAGCTCCTACGAGCAGTACGTC.

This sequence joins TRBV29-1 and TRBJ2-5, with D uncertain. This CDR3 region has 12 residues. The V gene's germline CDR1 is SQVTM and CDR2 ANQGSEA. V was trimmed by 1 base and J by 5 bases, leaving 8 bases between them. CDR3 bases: TGCAGCGTTGAAGGCCGAATGGAGACCCAGTACTTC. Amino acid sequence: CSVEGRMETQYF. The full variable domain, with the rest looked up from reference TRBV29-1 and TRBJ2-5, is SAVISQKPSRDICQRGTSLTIQCQVDSQVTMMFWYRQQPGQSLTLIATANQGSEATYESGFVIDKFPISRPNLTFSTLTVSNMSPEDSSIYLCSVEGRMETQYFGPGTRLLVL.

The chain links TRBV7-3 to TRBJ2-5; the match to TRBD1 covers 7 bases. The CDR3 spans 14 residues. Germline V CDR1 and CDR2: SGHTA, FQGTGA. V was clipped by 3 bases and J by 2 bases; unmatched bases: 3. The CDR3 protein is CASSFGTAQETQYF. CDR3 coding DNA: TGTGCCAGCAGCTTCGGGACAGCTCAAGAGACCCAGTACTTC.

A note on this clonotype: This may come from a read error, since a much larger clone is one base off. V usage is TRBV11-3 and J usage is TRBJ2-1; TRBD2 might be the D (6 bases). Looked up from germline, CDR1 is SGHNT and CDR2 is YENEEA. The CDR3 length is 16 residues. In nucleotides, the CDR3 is TGTGTCAGCAGCTCCCCGGGTAGCGGATCCTACAATGAGCAGTTCTTC. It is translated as CVSSSPGSGSYNEQFF.

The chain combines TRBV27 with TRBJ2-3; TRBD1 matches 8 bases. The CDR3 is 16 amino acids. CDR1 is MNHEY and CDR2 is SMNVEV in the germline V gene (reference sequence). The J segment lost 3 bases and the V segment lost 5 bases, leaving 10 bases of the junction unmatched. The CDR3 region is CASSTYQGALTDTQYF. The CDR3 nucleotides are TGTGCCAGCAGTACTTATCAGGGGGCTCTAACAGATACGCAGTATTTT.

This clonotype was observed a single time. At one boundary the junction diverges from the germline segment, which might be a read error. CDR3 bases: TGTACCAGCTCACCCTCAGGGTCCTCTCAGCCCCAGCATTTT. Translating it yields CTSSPSGSSQPQHF. The chain has TRBV18 and TRBJ1-5; a weak D match, TRBD1 (5 bases). This CDR3 region has 14 residues. From germline, CDR1 is KGHSH and CDR2 LQKENI.

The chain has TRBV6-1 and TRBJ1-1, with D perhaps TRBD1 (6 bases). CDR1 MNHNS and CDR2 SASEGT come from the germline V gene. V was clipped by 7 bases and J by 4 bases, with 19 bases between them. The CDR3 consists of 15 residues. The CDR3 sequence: CASIGGGARGTEAFF. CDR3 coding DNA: TGTGCCAGCATCGGAGGGGGGGCGCGGGGCACTGAAGCTTTCTTT.

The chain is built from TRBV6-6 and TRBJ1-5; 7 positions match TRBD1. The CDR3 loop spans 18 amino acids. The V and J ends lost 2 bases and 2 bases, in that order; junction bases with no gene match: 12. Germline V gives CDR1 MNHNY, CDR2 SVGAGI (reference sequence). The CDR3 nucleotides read TGTGCCAGCAGTTACGTCCTAACAGGGGCCGGCGGCAATCAGCCCCAGCATTTT. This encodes CASSYVLTGAGGNQPQHF.

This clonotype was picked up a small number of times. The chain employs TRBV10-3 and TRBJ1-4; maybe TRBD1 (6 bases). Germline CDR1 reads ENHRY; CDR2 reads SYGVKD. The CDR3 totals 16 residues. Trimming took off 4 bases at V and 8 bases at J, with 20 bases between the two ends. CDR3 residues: CAISGGSQGLGEKLFF. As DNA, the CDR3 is TGTGCCATCAGTGGAGGCTCACAGGGACTGGGGGAAAAACTGTTTTTT.

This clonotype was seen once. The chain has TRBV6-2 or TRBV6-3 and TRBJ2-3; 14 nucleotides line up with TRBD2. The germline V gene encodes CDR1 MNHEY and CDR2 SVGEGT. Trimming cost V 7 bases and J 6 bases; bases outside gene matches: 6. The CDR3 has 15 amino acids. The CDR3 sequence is CASTLGLAGGDTQYF. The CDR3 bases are TGTGCCAGCACCTTAGGACTAGCGGGGGGTGATACGCAGTATTTT.

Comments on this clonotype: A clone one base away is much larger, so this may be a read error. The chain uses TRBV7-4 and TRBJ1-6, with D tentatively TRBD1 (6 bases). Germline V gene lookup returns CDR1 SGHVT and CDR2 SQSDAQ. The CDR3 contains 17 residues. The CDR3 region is CASSLAGQGIIDSPHHF. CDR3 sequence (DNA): TGTGCCAGCAGCTTAGCGGGGCAGGGGATAATTGATTCACCCCACCACTTT.